A selection of T cell receptor beta chains follows, all from one sample in a study of control samples from healthy donors and cancer patients. Method: immunoSEQ multiplex PCR; TCRdb's copy keeps in-frame clones and lacks some. Seen here are 100,000 to 150,000 clones, almost 95% observed once, and the top ten hold 0.55% to 0.6%. The sequenced material came from PBMCs. These TCRs come from an older man with head and neck cancer. The CDR3 runs from the conserved cysteine through the conserved F or W. D genes are given only for firm matches. Clone size is given for some rows only: seen once, a few or many times, or a class if the clone is expanded.

V: TRBV6-2/TRBV6-3
D: TRBD1
size: -
length: 12
CDR3: CASSIPTGLAFF

V: TRBV19
D: -
size: -
length: 13
CDR3: CASKRKGGDIQYF

V: TRBV19
D: -
size: few
length: 12
CDR3: CASSNWGYGYTF

V: TRBV6-5
D: -
size: once
length: 15
CDR3: CAAAPGSTSNQPQHF

V: TRBV5-1
D: TRBD1
size: -
length: 15
CDR3: CASSLAGQANSPLHF

V: TRBV9
D: -
size: once
length: 16
CDR3: CASSVGLSRLNTEAFF

V: TRBV6-5
D: -
size: -
length: 15
CDR3: CASRDHLSSGNTIYF

V: TRBV5-6
D: -
size: -
length: 15
CDR3: CASSLGWGGLRGYTF

V: TRBV5-1
D: TRBD2
size: -
length: 15
CDR3: CASSFHRSGVYEQYF

V: TRBV12-5
D: -
size: -
length: 16
CDR3: CASGLVMGDRDQPQHF

V: TRBV21-1
D: -
size: once
length: 16
CDR3: CASSKSNFPRVYEQYF

V: TRBV3-1/TRBV3-2
D: -
size: -
length: 14
CDR3: CASSQGSGANVLTF

V: TRBV11-2
D: -
size: -
length: 16
CDR3: CASSPRPARIYNEQFF

V: TRBV5-8
D: -
size: -
length: 15
CDR3: CASSLNLKGPEPQHF

V: TRBV24-1
D: -
size: few
length: 16
CDR3: CATSAPGVGGNYGYTF

V: TRBV2
D: TRBD1
size: -
length: 17
CDR3: CASRLPTGTATYNEQFF

V: TRBV4-1
D: TRBD1
size: -
length: 18
CDR3: CASSQASQGAWGNQPQHF

V: TRBV19
D: -
size: -
length: 16
CDR3: CASSPSVEINTGELFF

V: TRBV5-5
D: -
size: -
length: 13
CDR3: CASSPWGDYEQYF

V: TRBV6-5
D: TRBD1
size: -
length: 14
CDR3: CASRSDRGLYGYTF

V: TRBV18
D: TRBD2
size: once
length: 15
CDR3: CASSPTSGMYNEQFF

V: TRBV5-4
D: TRBD1
size: -
length: 17
CDR3: CASSSQLGQGRTDTQYF

V: TRBV19
D: TRBD1
size: -
length: 14
CDR3: CASIPGTANYGYTF

V: TRBV9
D: TRBD2
size: -
length: 15
CDR3: CASSASAGRQETQYF

V: TRBV6-5
D: TRBD2
size: -
length: 14
CDR3: CASSLSGRGETQYF

V: TRBV21-1
D: -
size: -
length: 14
CDR3: CASSNDRVESGYTF

V: TRBV30
D: TRBD1
size: -
length: 15
CDR3: CAWTRKDRWVNEQYF

V: TRBV1
D: -
size: -
length: 15
CDR3: CTSSQGARGRYGYTF

V: TRBV6-5
D: -
size: -
length: 13
CDR3: CASKTPGANVLTF

V: TRBV20-1
D: TRBD2
size: -
length: 16
CDR3: CSASPPTSGASYEQYF

V: TRBV9
D: TRBD2
size: -
length: 16
CDR3: CASSVDPSGGHNEQFF

V: TRBV12-5
D: -
size: -
length: 16
CDR3: CASGLNRGSSYNEQFF

V: TRBV9
D: -
size: -
length: 14
CDR3: CASSVPGPTDTQYF

V: TRBV4-1
D: TRBD1
size: -
length: 15
CDR3: CASSQPGQGIYEQYF

V: TRBV4-3
D: -
size: -
length: 14
CDR3: CASSQDRSYNEQFF

V: TRBV21-1
D: -
size: -
length: 15
CDR3: CARHWGSDSNQPQHF

V: TRBV11-3
D: -
size: -
length: 15
CDR3: CASSLDGSTRNEQYF

V: TRBV6-4
D: -
size: -
length: 13
CDR3: CASSEGVPGELFF

V: TRBV10-1
D: TRBD2
size: once
length: 14
CDR3: CASSASGDYNEQFF

V: TRBV5-8
D: -
size: -
length: 12
CDR3: CAVSSVGDTQYF

V: TRBV10-3
D: -
size: -
length: 14
CDR3: CAISAQLGTDTQYF

V: TRBV2
D: TRBD2
size: -
length: 16
CDR3: CASSTSGSGGSETQYF

V: TRBV6-1
D: -
size: -
length: 14
CDR3: CASSEAGPNTEAFF

V: TRBV10-3
D: -
size: -
length: 15
CDR3: CAISESMGRVYEQYF

V: TRBV4-3
D: TRBD1
size: -
length: 15
CDR3: CASSPRTGGIGGYTF

V: TRBV6-6
D: TRBD2
size: -
length: 19
CDR3: CASSLRLLAGSTGANVLTF

V: TRBV29-1
D: -
size: -
length: 13
CDR3: CSAGAVSLNEQFF

V: TRBV10-3
D: -
size: -
length: 12
CDR3: CAISESSTYYTF

V: TRBV4-2
D: TRBD1
size: -
length: 16
CDR3: CASSQAKDRAQETQYF

V: TRBV4-2
D: TRBD1
size: -
length: 14
CDR3: CASSLGQGGLEAFF

V: TRBV7-9
D: -
size: -
length: 14
CDR3: CASSPDRSWTEAFF

V: TRBV30
D: -
size: -
length: 13
CDR3: CAWKTLDNEKLFF